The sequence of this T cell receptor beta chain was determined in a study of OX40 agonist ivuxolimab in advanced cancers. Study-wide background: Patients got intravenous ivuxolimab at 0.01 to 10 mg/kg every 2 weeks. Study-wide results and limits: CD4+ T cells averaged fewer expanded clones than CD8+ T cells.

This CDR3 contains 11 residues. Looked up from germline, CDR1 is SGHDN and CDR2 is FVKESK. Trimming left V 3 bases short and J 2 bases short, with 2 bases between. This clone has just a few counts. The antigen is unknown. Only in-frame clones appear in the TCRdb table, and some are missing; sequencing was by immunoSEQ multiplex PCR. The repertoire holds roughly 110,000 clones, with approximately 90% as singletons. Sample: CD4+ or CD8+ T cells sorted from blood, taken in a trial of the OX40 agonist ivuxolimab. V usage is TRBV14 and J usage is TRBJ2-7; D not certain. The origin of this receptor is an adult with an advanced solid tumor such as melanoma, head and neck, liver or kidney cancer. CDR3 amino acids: CASSQAYEQYF. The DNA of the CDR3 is TGTGCCAGCAGCCAGGCCTACGAGCAGTACTTC.